These 6 T cell receptor beta chains share one sample of origin, sequenced in a study of post-analysis software for immune sequencing data (dated by TCRdb to about 2015). Points the paper makes about the study in general: Significantly higher frequencies in patients than in controls were found for about 5 TRBV segments, including TRBV5-6, TRBV5-1 and TRBV20-1.

Their antigen targets remain unknown. Libraries were prepared through PCR. Data came from an Illumina HiSeq 2500. Unique molecular identifiers were incorporated into TCR beta cDNA libraries to reduce PCR and sequencing biases. TCRdb handled the public reads itself, with Q25 trimming in fastp and clone calling in MiXCR, and kept productive beta chains. Every distinct CDR3 protein forms one entry, paired with its most common genes and DNA. The sample includes roughly 410,000 distinct CDR3 sequences, with around 33% observed a single time. In total, the top ten clones hold roughly an eighth of the sample. Material: blood. These receptors were obtained from a girl aged 5 to 17 with multiple sclerosis.

The chain couples TRBV20-1 to TRBJ2-5, with 10 bases lining up with TRBD1. The J call may be faulty, since TRBJ2-7 better matches the DNA end. The CDR3 is 19 residues long. Germline lookup yields CDR1 DFQATT and CDR2 SNEGSKA (reference sequence). The CDR3 nucleotides are TGCAGTGCTAGGGGTTGCCGCGGACAGGGGGTCTTGAGCTCCTACGAGCAGTACTTC. Protein: CSARGCRGQGVLSSYEQYF.

This clonotype has more than one count but fewer than ten. The V call is TRBV5-1, the J call TRBJ2-1; TRBD2 agrees at 11 bases. This CDR3 has 15 amino acids. In germline, CDR1 is SGHRS, CDR2 YFSETQ. J lost 5 bases, V lost 4 bases, and 5 bases had no gene match. This CDR3 is CASSQLAGAHNEQFF. DNA of the CDR3: TGCGCCAGCAGCCAACTAGCGGGGGCTCACAATGAGCAGTTCTTC.

This clonotype was found once. The J gene is TRBJ2-5, the V gene TRBV10-3; D gene uncertain. CDR1 is ENHRY and CDR2 is SYGVKD in the germline V gene. The CDR3 covers 17 residues. V lost 0 bases to trimming and J lost 3 bases, with 17 bases between them. The CDR3 bases are TGTGCCATCAGTGAGTCCGCTGGATCGGGCGGAAAAGAGACCCAGTACTTC. Protein product: CAISESAGSGGKETQYF.

In its sample, this clonotype was seen a few times. The V call is TRBV20-1, the J call TRBJ2-7; 8 nucleotides match TRBD2. This CDR3 contains 12 residues. Germline loops: CDR1 DFQATT, CDR2 SNEGSKA (reference sequence). V lost 7 bases to trimming and J lost 5 bases; unmatched junction nucleotides: 7. The CDR3 spells CSGGRGGDEQYF. DNA of the CDR3: TGCAGTGGCGGACGGGGGGGCGACGAGCAGTACTTC.

This clonotype was counted between two and nine times. CDR3 nucleotides: TGTGCCAGCAGTCCAAATCTGAGGGGCTACACCTTC. Translated, it gives CASSPNLRGYTF. The chain employs TRBV12-3 or TRBV12-4 and TRBJ1-2; unclear D gene. The V gene lost 5 bases and the J gene lost 8 bases, with 12 bases spanning the gap. This CDR3 spans 12 amino acids.

This clonotype occurred a few times. The chain is built from TRBV6-5 and TRBJ2-1, with a weak D call TRBD2 (6 bases). In germline, CDR1 is MNHEY, CDR2 SVGAGI. Between the trimmed V and J ends, which lost 2 bases and 4 bases, there was a span of 6 bases. The CDR3 loop spans 13 amino acids. This CDR3 reads CASSYRGYNEQFF. The CDR3 DNA is TGTGCCAGCAGTTACCGGGGGTACAATGAGCAGTTCTTC.